This is a list of T cell receptor beta chains from one sample in a study of cytomegalovirus exposure and HLA in healthy donors. Here immunoSEQ multiplex PCR was the method, and the copy in TCRdb shows in-frame clones only, minus some. Of around 180,000 clones in the sample, approximately 85% were seen once. Sequences were obtained from PBMCs. The receptors originated from a woman aged 18 to 35 in good health and CMV-seronegative. The CDR3 runs from the conserved cysteine through the conserved F or W. D genes are given only for firm matches. Clone size, where shown, is once, few, many, or a class for clones that have expanded.

j_call: TRBJ1-2
d_call: TRBD1
v_call: TRBV9
clone_size: .
cdr3_nt: TGTGCCAGCAGCGTAGCCCCAAACGACAGGGGGGGCTACACCTTC
cdr3_aa: CASSVAPNDRGGYTF

j_call: TRBJ2-2
d_call: .
v_call: TRBV11-2
clone_size: .
cdr3_nt: TGTGCCAGCAGCTTAGAAGGGGCTACCACCGGGGAGCTGTTTTTT
cdr3_aa: CASSLEGATTGELFF

j_call: TRBJ1-6
d_call: .
v_call: TRBV7-3
clone_size: .
cdr3_nt: TGTGCCAGCAGCCTCTCCTATAATTCACCCCTCCACTTT
cdr3_aa: CASSLSYNSPLHF

j_call: TRBJ2-7
d_call: TRBD2
v_call: TRBV9
clone_size: .
cdr3_nt: TGTGCCAGCAGCGTAGGGCTAGCGGGAGAAATCTACGAGCAGTACTTC
cdr3_aa: CASSVGLAGEIYEQYF

j_call: TRBJ2-7
d_call: .
v_call: TRBV5-1
clone_size: .
cdr3_nt: TGCGCCAGCAGCTTGCCGGGGTTAGACGAGCAGTACTTC
cdr3_aa: CASSLPGLDEQYF

j_call: TRBJ1-2
d_call: TRBD1
v_call: TRBV25-1
clone_size: .
cdr3_nt: TGTGCCAGCAGTGAATCCCCGGGACAGGGGGCGGGCTATGGCTACACCTTC
cdr3_aa: CASSESPGQGAGYGYTF

j_call: TRBJ1-5
d_call: TRBD1
v_call: TRBV6-1
clone_size: .
cdr3_nt: TGTGCCAGCAGTTTACAGGGGTATCAGCCCCAGCATTTT
cdr3_aa: CASSLQGYQPQHF

j_call: TRBJ2-1
d_call: .
v_call: TRBV11-2
clone_size: .
cdr3_nt: TGTGCCAGCAGCTTAGCCCAGGGGAGCTACAATGAGCAGTTCTTC
cdr3_aa: CASSLAQGSYNEQFF

j_call: TRBJ2-2
d_call: .
v_call: TRBV7-3
clone_size: .
cdr3_nt: TGTGCCAGCAGCCCCCGGGGGGCGGGGGAGCTGTTTTTT
cdr3_aa: CASSPRGAGELFF

j_call: TRBJ2-6
d_call: .
v_call: TRBV27
clone_size: .
cdr3_nt: TGTGCCAGCAGACCTAACTCTGGGGCCAACGTCCTGACTTTC
cdr3_aa: CASRPNSGANVLTF

j_call: TRBJ1-5
d_call: TRBD1
v_call: TRBV6-1
clone_size: .
cdr3_nt: TGTGCCAGCACGGGACAGGGGGTGTGGGAGCCCCAGCATTTT
cdr3_aa: CASTGQGVWEPQHF

j_call: TRBJ2-7
d_call: TRBD1
v_call: TRBV6-4
clone_size: .
cdr3_nt: TGTGCCAGCAGTTCCCCCTACTTTACAGGGGACCACTCCTACGAGCAGTACTTC
cdr3_aa: CASSSPYFTGDHSYEQYF

j_call: TRBJ1-1
d_call: TRBD1
v_call: TRBV10-3
clone_size: .
cdr3_nt: TGTGCCATCAGTGAGTCGACAGGGGGGATGAACACTGAAGCTTTCTTT
cdr3_aa: CAISESTGGMNTEAFF

j_call: TRBJ2-1
d_call: .
v_call: TRBV6-1
clone_size: .
cdr3_nt: TGTGCCAGCCCCTCTAATGGTCTAGAGCAGTTCTTC
cdr3_aa: CASPSNGLEQFF

j_call: TRBJ2-7
d_call: TRBD2
v_call: TRBV6-6
clone_size: .
cdr3_nt: TGTGCCAGCAGTGGACCTAGCGGGAGCTCCTACGAGCAGTACTTC
cdr3_aa: CASSGPSGSSYEQYF

j_call: TRBJ2-7
d_call: TRBD2
v_call: TRBV29-1
clone_size: .
cdr3_nt: TGCAGCGTTGAGTTGGGGACTAGTCCTAACGAGCAGTACTTC
cdr3_aa: CSVELGTSPNEQYF

j_call: TRBJ2-5
d_call: TRBD2
v_call: TRBV7-7
clone_size: .
cdr3_nt: TGTGCCAGCAGCCCACCTACTAGCGGACAAGAGACCCAGTACTTC
cdr3_aa: CASSPPTSGQETQYF

j_call: TRBJ2-3
d_call: .
v_call: TRBV4-1
clone_size: .
cdr3_nt: TGCGCCAGCAGCGCGCAGGGTTTTGGCACAGATACGCAGTATTTT
cdr3_aa: CASSAQGFGTDTQYF

j_call: TRBJ2-7
d_call: TRBD2
v_call: TRBV5-4
clone_size: .
cdr3_nt: TGTGCCAGCAGCCCGGGACTAGCGGGAGGTAACTTGGAGGAGCAGTACTTC
cdr3_aa: CASSPGLAGGNLEEQYF

j_call: TRBJ2-3
d_call: TRBD2
v_call: TRBV5-4
clone_size: .
cdr3_nt: TGTGCCAGCAGCTACGAACTAGCGGGAAGCACAGATACGCAGTATTTT
cdr3_aa: CASSYELAGSTDTQYF

j_call: TRBJ2-1
d_call: TRBD2
v_call: TRBV5-5
clone_size: .
cdr3_nt: TGTGCCAGCAGCTTTGTTTGGGAGGGGAACAATGAGCAGTTCTTC
cdr3_aa: CASSFVWEGNNEQFF

j_call: TRBJ2-1
d_call: .
v_call: TRBV11-2
clone_size: once
cdr3_nt: TGTGCCAGCAGCTTATCACGACAGAATGAGCAGTTCTTC
cdr3_aa: CASSLSRQNEQFF

j_call: TRBJ1-1
d_call: TRBD1
v_call: TRBV5-6
clone_size: .
cdr3_nt: TGTGCCAGCAGCGCCACAGGGGAAGGGGAAGCTTTCTTT
cdr3_aa: CASSATGEGEAFF

j_call: TRBJ1-1
d_call: TRBD1
v_call: TRBV11-2
clone_size: .
cdr3_nt: TGTGCCAGCAGCTTGACAGGGGATACTGAAGCTTTCTTT
cdr3_aa: CASSLTGDTEAFF

j_call: TRBJ1-5
d_call: TRBD1
v_call: TRBV30
clone_size: .
cdr3_nt: TGTGCCTGGAACCGGGACAGTGGGGATCAGCCCCAGCATTTT
cdr3_aa: CAWNRDSGDQPQHF

j_call: TRBJ2-3
d_call: TRBD2
v_call: TRBV29-1
clone_size: .
cdr3_nt: TGCAGCGCAGGGACTAGCGGGAGCACAGATACGCAGTATTTT
cdr3_aa: CSAGTSGSTDTQYF

j_call: TRBJ2-7
d_call: TRBD1
v_call: TRBV13
clone_size: .
cdr3_nt: TGTGCCAGCAGCTTGGACAGGGTGGGCGAGCAGTACTTC
cdr3_aa: CASSLDRVGEQYF

j_call: TRBJ1-1
d_call: .
v_call: TRBV18
clone_size: .
cdr3_nt: TGTGCCAGCTCACCCCGAGAAGTTCCGAGCGCTGAAGCTTTCTTT
cdr3_aa: CASSPREVPSAEAFF

j_call: TRBJ2-5
d_call: TRBD2
v_call: TRBV7-9
clone_size: .
cdr3_nt: TGTGCCAGCAGCTTAGGAATTGGCGGGAGGGCAGGTGAGACCCAGTACTTC
cdr3_aa: CASSLGIGGRAGETQYF

j_call: TRBJ1-1
d_call: .
v_call: TRBV12-5
clone_size: .
cdr3_nt: TGTGCTAGTGGTTTGGAGTGGACACCCAACACTGAAGCTTTCTTT
cdr3_aa: CASGLEWTPNTEAFF

j_call: TRBJ1-3
d_call: .
v_call: TRBV19
clone_size: once
cdr3_nt: TGTGCCAGCGCGGGTGAGGGATTCTCTGGAAACACCATATATTTT
cdr3_aa: CASAGEGFSGNTIYF

j_call: TRBJ1-1
d_call: .
v_call: TRBV14
clone_size: .
cdr3_nt: TGTGCCAGCAGCACAGGAATCGTAACGGGCACTGAAGCTTTCTTT
cdr3_aa: CASSTGIVTGTEAFF

j_call: TRBJ1-1
d_call: .
v_call: TRBV7-2
clone_size: few
cdr3_nt: TGTGCCAGCAGCCTTACAGGGATGAACACTGAAGCTTTCTTT
cdr3_aa: CASSLTGMNTEAFF

j_call: TRBJ2-7
d_call: .
v_call: TRBV10-3
clone_size: .
cdr3_nt: TGTGCCATCAGTGAGTCGATCGTAGGGGGCTACGAGCAGTACTTC
cdr3_aa: CAISESIVGGYEQYF

j_call: TRBJ2-2
d_call: TRBD2
v_call: TRBV16
clone_size: .
cdr3_nt: TGTGCCAGCAGCCCCACTAGCGCTTCGAACACCGGGGAGCTGTTTTTT
cdr3_aa: CASSPTSASNTGELFF

j_call: TRBJ2-7
d_call: .
v_call: TRBV7-9
clone_size: .
cdr3_nt: TGTGCCAGCAGCTTCGTACAAGCCTACGAGCAGTACTTC
cdr3_aa: CASSFVQAYEQYF

j_call: TRBJ1-1
d_call: TRBD1
v_call: TRBV13
clone_size: .
cdr3_nt: TGTGCCAGCAGCCCCAAGCAGGGGGCTTATTCTGAAGCTTTCTTT
cdr3_aa: CASSPKQGAYSEAFF

j_call: TRBJ2-7
d_call: TRBD2
v_call: TRBV10-2
clone_size: .
cdr3_nt: TGCGCCAGCAGGGGACTAGCGGGGGGCTACGAGCAGTACTTC
cdr3_aa: CASRGLAGGYEQYF

j_call: TRBJ1-1
d_call: .
v_call: TRBV5-1
clone_size: few
cdr3_nt: TGCGCCAGCAGCTCTTGGGGGGGGCGCGTGGACTCCCCAAGCACCACTGAAGCTTTCTTT
cdr3_aa: CASSSWGGRVDSPSTTEAFF

j_call: TRBJ2-1
d_call: .
v_call: TRBV4-2
clone_size: .
cdr3_nt: TGTGCCAGCAGCCAAGTTCAAGCCGGTGAGCAGTTCTTC
cdr3_aa: CASSQVQAGEQFF

j_call: TRBJ2-5
d_call: TRBD2
v_call: TRBV30
clone_size: .
cdr3_nt: TGTGCCTGGAGGAAAACTAGCGTAAAAGAGACCCAGTACTTC
cdr3_aa: CAWRKTSVKETQYF